One sample yielded the 28 T cell receptor beta chains listed below, sequenced in a study of blood T cell repertoires in COVID-19. Measured with immunoSEQ multiplex PCR; TCRdb has only the in-frame clones, and not every one. This sample has approximately 300,000 clones, with roughly 90% found just once. Sequencing was performed on PBMCs or T cells enriched from blood (not recorded which). These receptors came from a woman younger than 45 who had recovered from COVID-19.

This rearrangement joins TRBV29-1 to TRBJ2-7, with D perhaps matching TRBD1 (5 bases). Germline-derived CDR1 and CDR2 are SQVTM and ANQGSEA. The CDR3 loop spans 12 amino acids. Between the trimmed V and J ends, which lost 4 bases and 5 bases, there was a span of 12 bases. In DNA, the CDR3 is TGCAGCGTTGGTCAGGGCAACCACGAGCAGTACTTC. This encodes CSVGQGNHEQYF.

The V and J genes are TRBV19 and TRBJ2-3; D possibly corresponds to TRBD2 (5 bases). In germline, CDR1 is LNHDA, CDR2 SQIVND (reference sequence). Trimming cost V 8 bases and J 2 bases, with 20 bases left between them. The CDR3 length is 16 residues. The CDR3 DNA reads as TGTGCCAGTCAGAGAAGTGCTGCCGGACTCACAGATACGCAGTATTTT. Amino acid sequence: CASQRSAAGLTDTQYF.

As regards this clone: This sample also contains other DNA sequences that code for the same CDR3. The chain combines TRBV29-1 with TRBJ2-1; 11 bases map to TRBD2. There are 15 residues in the CDR3. CDR1 is SQVTM, CDR2 ANQGSEA, per germline. Trimming took 7 bases from V and 0 from J; bases not matched to a gene: 5. CDR3 protein: CSGTSGSLSYNEQFF. In DNA form, the CDR3 reads TGCAGCGGGACTAGCGGGTCCCTCTCCTACAATGAGCAGTTCTTC.

This clone was counted once. The CDR3 coding sequence is TGTGCCAGTAGTATGAACCTACAGAACTACGAGCAGTACTTC. This translates into CASSMNLQNYEQYF. The J gene is TRBJ2-7, the V gene TRBV19; D is unresolved. The CDR3 has 14 amino acids. Germline loops: CDR1 LNHDA, CDR2 SQIVND (reference sequence). The V gene lost 3 bases and the J gene lost 3 bases, with 12 bases spanning the gap.

The chain is built from TRBV7-9 and TRBJ1-1; D might be TRBD1 (6 bases). The CDR3 spans 15 residues. Per germline, CDR1 SEHNR and CDR2 FQNEAQ (reference sequence). V was cut by 4 bases and J by 1 base, with 13 bases left in between. CDR3 in amino acids: CASSSQGSSNTEAFF. The CDR3 DNA sequence: TGTGCCAGCAGCTCCCAGGGGTCCTCGAACACTGAAGCTTTCTTT. Full variable domain (rest looked up from reference TRBV7-9 and TRBJ1-1): DTGVSQNPRHKITKRGQNVTFRCDPISEHNRLYWYRQTLGQGPEFLTYFQNEAQLEKSRLLSDRFSAERPKGSFSTLEIQRTEQGDSAMYLCASSSQGSSNTEAFFGQGTRLTVV.

The chain has TRBV24-1 and TRBJ2-1; TRBD1 aligns across 9 bases. CDR1 and CDR2 (germline): KGHDR, SFDVKD. The J segment lost 12 bases and the V segment lost 1 base, leaving 12 bases of the junction unmatched. This CDR3 spans 16 amino acids. The CDR3 sequence: CATSDLDRGKVKGQFF. The DNA for the CDR3 is TGTGCCACCAGTGATTTAGACAGGGGGAAGGTTAAGGGGCAGTTCTTC.

The chain joins TRBV27 to TRBJ2-2, with 7 nucleotides matching TRBD2. The V and J ends lost 6 bases and 1 base, in that order; junction bases with no gene match: 17. This CDR3 region has 19 residues. The germline V gene encodes CDR1 MNHEY and CDR2 SMNVEV (reference sequence). The CDR3 sequence is CASSPRRISGIVNTGELFF. The CDR3 DNA reads as TGTGCCAGCAGCCCTCGCCGGATAAGCGGGATTGTGAACACCGGGGAGCTGTTTTTT.

This chain uses TRBV10-3 with TRBJ2-5, with 9 bases lining up with TRBD2. CDR3 length equals 15 residues. Germline CDR1 reads ENHRY; CDR2 reads SYGVKD. With 6 bases clipped from V and 1 base from J, the junction kept 6 bases outside the gene matches. CDR3 in amino acids: CAIRTSGRIQETQYF. The CDR3 coding sequence is TGTGCCATCAGAACGAGCGGGAGGATCCAAGAGACCCAGTACTTC.

This rearrangement joins TRBV7-9 to TRBJ1-1; weak D call: TRBD1 (5 bases). Germline assignment: CDR1 SEHNR and CDR2 FQNEAQ (reference sequence). This CDR3 spans 14 amino acids. With 1 base removed from V and 4 bases from J, the gap between germline ends came to 10 bases. Written as DNA, the CDR3 is TGTGCCAGCAGCTTAGGTCCAAGGGGCACTGAAGCTTTCTTT. Amino acids: CASSLGPRGTEAFF.

This chain links TRBV7-2 with TRBJ2-3; 12 positions match TRBD2. Germline CDR1 is SGHTA and CDR2 is FQGNSA. V dropped 6 bases and J dropped 6; count of bases not matched to a gene: 7. There are 15 residues in the CDR3. This CDR3 is CASRTTSGRPDTQYF. DNA for the CDR3: TGTGCCAGCAGAACCACTAGCGGGAGGCCGGATACGCAGTATTTT.

The chain couples TRBV21-1 to TRBJ1-2; the DNA was not used to check the table's D call, TRBD1. TRBV21-1 is a documented pseudogene. The CDR3 is made up of 15 amino acids. The CDR3 loop is CASSSRGHGSYGYTF. Here the CDR3 DNA reads TGTGCCAGCAGCAGCAGGGGGCACGGGAGCTATGGCTACACCTTC.

The J gene is TRBJ1-5, the V gene TRBV27; a weak D match, TRBD1 (6 bases). The CDR3 covers 14 residues. Germline V gene data show CDR1 as MNHEY and CDR2 as SMNVEV (reference sequence). Between the trimmed V and J ends, which lost 5 bases and 9 bases, there was a span of 17 bases. The CDR3 DNA sequence: TGTGCCAGCAGTGACTTGCTCGGGGGGCGGCCCCAGCATTTT. It is translated as CASSDLLGGRPQHF.

The CDR3 spells CASSLSGGLKLFF. The DNA for the CDR3 is TGTGCCAGCAGTTTATCTGGGGGCTTGAAACTGTTTTTT. The chain has TRBV28 and TRBJ1-4, with D possibly matching TRBD1 (6 bases). V was trimmed by 1 base and J by 11 bases, leaving 11 bases between them. The CDR3 extends over 13 amino acids. The germline V gene has CDR1 MDHEN and CDR2 SYDVKM.

This chain joins TRBV27 and TRBJ2-1; 9 bases fit TRBD2. Germline V gene sequence: CDR1 MNHEY, CDR2 SMNVEV (reference sequence). The CDR3 extends over 21 amino acids. The V segment lost 10 bases and the J segment 0 bases; nucleotides outside the gene matches: 25. CDR3: CATLRASGTGLARLSYNEQFF. CDR3 DNA: TGTGCCACCCTGCGGGCTTCCGGCACAGGACTAGCGAGACTCTCCTACAATGAGCAGTTCTTC.

This clone was seen once. V and J are TRBV5-1 and TRBJ2-1; D may be TRBD2 (6 bases). Germline V CDR1 and CDR2: SGHRS, YFSETQ. This CDR3 has 13 amino acids. With 3 bases removed from V and 4 bases from J, the gap between germline ends came to 8 bases. The CDR3 nucleotides are TGCGCCAGCAGCTCCGGGACTTACAATGAGCAGTTCTTC. As protein: CASSSGTYNEQFF.

The chain carries TRBV24-1 and TRBJ1-5; possibly TRBD1 for D (5 bases). Trimming took 3 bases from V and 4 from J, leaving 12 bases between them. The CDR3 runs 15 residues. Germline-derived CDR1 and CDR2 are KGHDR and SFDVKD. Written as DNA, the CDR3 is TGTGCCACCAGTGATCCAGGGTACGGAAATCAGCCCCAGCATTTT. Translating it yields CATSDPGYGNQPQHF.

This chain connects TRBV6-5 to TRBJ2-1, with 11 nucleotides matching TRBD2. Germline CDR1 MNHEY, CDR2 SVGAGI. CDR3 length: 15 amino acids. V lost 2 bases, J lost 8 bases, and 5 bases stayed unmatched. The CDR3 DNA reads as TGTGCCAGCAGTTACCTAGCGGGAGGCGTCGATGAGCAGTTCTTC. It is translated as CASSYLAGGVDEQFF.

The chain uses TRBV5-6 and TRBJ1-2; maybe TRBD1 (6 bases). CDR1 and CDR2 (germline): SGHDT, YYEEEE. The CDR3 covers 12 residues. V shed 4 bases and J shed 8 bases, with 12 bases lying between them. The CDR3 protein is CASSTNRAGYTF. The DNA of the CDR3 is TGTGCCAGCAGCACAAACAGGGCCGGCTACACCTTC.

CDR3 nucleotides: TGTGCCAGCAGCCAATTCCCAGGGACAGGGTACTTCTCTGGGGCCAACGTCCTGACTTTC. As protein: CASSQFPGTGYFSGANVLTF. The chain combines TRBV3-1 (or the pseudogene TRBV3-2) with TRBJ2-6; TRBD1 matches at 9 bases. Germline loops: CDR1 LGHDT, CDR2 YNNKEL (reference sequence). The length of the CDR3 is 20 residues. V dropped 2 bases and J dropped 0; count of bases not matched to a gene: 11.

The rearrangement links TRBV27 to TRBJ1-5; perhaps TRBD1 as D (6 bases). V was cut by 5 bases and J by 7 bases, with 21 bases left in between. The germline gives CDR1 MNHEY, CDR2 SMNVEV (reference sequence). This CDR3 is built from 16 residues. The CDR3 DNA sequence: TGTGCCAGCAGTCCCCTCGGCGGGGGGCGGGGGCAGCCCCAGCATTTT. Amino acids: CASSPLGGGRGQPQHF.

There are a few counts of this clone. The chain employs TRBV6-5 and TRBJ1-1, with D possibly TRBD1 on 5 matching bases. Trimming pared 5 bases from V and 4 bases from J, leaving 14 bases between. Germline CDR1 reads MNHEY; CDR2 reads SVGAGI. This CDR3 comprises 14 residues. The DNA for the CDR3 is TGTGCCAGCAGTCCTCAGGGTGGGGTCACTGAAGCTTTCTTT. Amino acids: CASSPQGGVTEAFF.

V is TRBV11-2 and J is TRBJ2-2; a possible D gene is TRBD2 (5 bases). The V gene lost 3 bases and the J gene lost 2 bases, with 7 bases spanning the gap. The CDR3 spans 14 residues. Germline CDR1 SGHAT, CDR2 FQNNGV. CDR3 residues: CASSLLANTGELFF. Written as DNA, the CDR3 is TGTGCCAGCAGCTTGCTAGCTAACACCGGGGAGCTGTTTTTT.

V usage is TRBV28 and J usage is TRBJ2-5; 7 bases agree with TRBD1. V trimming: 4 bases; J trimming: 4 bases; junction bases outside the gene matches: 12. CDR3 length: 16 residues. Germline assignment: CDR1 MDHEN and CDR2 SYDVKM. CDR3 sequence reads: CASSSPGQRTRETQYF. The CDR3 bases are TGTGCCAGCAGTTCCCCGGGACAGCGGACCCGAGAGACCCAGTACTTC. Using reference TRBV28 and TRBJ2-5 for the parts outside the CDR3, the full variable domain is DVKVTQSSRYLVKRTGEKVFLECVQDMDHENMFWYRQDPGLGLRLIYFSYDVKMKEKGDIPEGYSVSREKKERFSLILESASTNQTSMYLCASSSPGQRTRETQYFGPGTRLLVL.

This clone appeared once. V is TRBV4-1 and J is TRBJ2-3; TRBD1 might be the D (5 bases). This CDR3 is built from 15 residues. The V gene's germline CDR1 is MGHRA and CDR2 YSYEKL. V lost 1 base, J lost 2 bases, and 10 bases lay in between. The CDR3 reads CASSQVTGLTDTQYF. CDR3 coding DNA: TGCGCCAGCAGCCAAGTAACAGGCCTCACAGATACGCAGTATTTT.

J is TRBJ2-7 and V is TRBV7-2; TRBD1 matches 7 bases. Germline V lookup: CDR1 SGHTA, CDR2 FQGNSA. The CDR3 totals 14 residues. With 4 bases clipped from V and 3 bases from J, the junction kept 6 bases outside the gene matches. In DNA form, the CDR3 reads TGTGCCAGCAGCTCGTACAGGGGTCTCTACGAGCAGTACTTC. The encoded protein is CASSSYRGLYEQYF.

The gene calls are TRBV7-6 and TRBJ2-7, with TRBD1 matching 7 bases. Germline V gene sequence: CDR1 SGHVS, CDR2 FNYEAQ. The CDR3 is made up of 14 amino acids. V shed 4 bases, J shed 6 bases, and the junction held 9 bases outside the gene matches. The DNA of the CDR3 is TGTGCCAGCAGCTATGACAGGGACGTCTCCGAGCAGTACTTC. Translated, it gives CASSYDRDVSEQYF.

This sequence joins TRBV20-1 and TRBJ2-1; 8 positions agree with TRBD2. Germline trimming cut 3 bases from V and 3 bases from J; bases unmatched to any gene: 7. The germline gives CDR1 DFQATT, CDR2 SNEGSKA (reference sequence). This CDR3 has 15 amino acids. Here the CDR3 DNA reads TGCAGTGCTAGTCCTCCGGGGGGGTACTACAATGAGCAGTTCTTC. This codes for CSASPPGGYYNEQFF.

This clone was detected once. This chain connects TRBV29-1 to TRBJ2-2, with D perhaps matching TRBD2 (6 bases). CDR3 length: 15 amino acids. CDR1 and CDR2 from the germline V gene are SQVTM and ANQGSEA. V was shortened by 4 bases and J by 0 bases, with 12 bases between the two germline ends. Written as DNA, the CDR3 is TGCAGCGTTGGAACCAGACTAGCGAACACCGGGGAGCTGTTTTTT. This gives the protein CSVGTRLANTGELFF.